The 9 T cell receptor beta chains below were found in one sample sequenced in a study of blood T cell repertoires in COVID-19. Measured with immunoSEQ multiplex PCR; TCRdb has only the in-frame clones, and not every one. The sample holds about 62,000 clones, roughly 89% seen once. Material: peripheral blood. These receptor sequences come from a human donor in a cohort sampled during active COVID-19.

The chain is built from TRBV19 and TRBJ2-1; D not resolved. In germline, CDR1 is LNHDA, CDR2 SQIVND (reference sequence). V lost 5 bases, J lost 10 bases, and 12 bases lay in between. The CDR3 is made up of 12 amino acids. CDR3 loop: CASSVVLREQFF. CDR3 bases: TGTGCCAGTAGTGTGGTTCTACGAGAGCAGTTCTTC.

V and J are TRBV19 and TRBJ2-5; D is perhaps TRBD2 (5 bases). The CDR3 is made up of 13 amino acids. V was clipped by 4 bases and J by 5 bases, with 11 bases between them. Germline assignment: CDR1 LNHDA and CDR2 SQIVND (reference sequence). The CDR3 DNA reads TGTGCCAGTAGTAGGTGGAGAGGGGAGACCCAGTACTTC. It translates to CASSRWRGETQYF.

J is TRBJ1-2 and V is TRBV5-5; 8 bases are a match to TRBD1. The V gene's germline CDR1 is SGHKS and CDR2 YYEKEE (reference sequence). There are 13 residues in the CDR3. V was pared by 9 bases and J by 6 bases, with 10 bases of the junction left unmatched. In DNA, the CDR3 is TGTGCCACCGAAGTGGACAGGGTTGATGGCTACACCTTC. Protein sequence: CATEVDRVDGYTF.

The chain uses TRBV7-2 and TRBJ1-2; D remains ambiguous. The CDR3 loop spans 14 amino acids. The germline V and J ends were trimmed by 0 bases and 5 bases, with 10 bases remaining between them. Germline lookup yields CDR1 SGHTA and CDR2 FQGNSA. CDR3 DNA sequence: TGTGCCAGCAGCTTAGCGGGCGGAGGATATGGCTACACCTTC. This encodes CASSLAGGGYGYTF. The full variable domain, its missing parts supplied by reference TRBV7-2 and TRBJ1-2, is GAGVSQSPSNKVTEKGKDVELRCDPISGHTALYWYRQSLGQGLEFLIYFQGNSAPDKSGLPSDRFSAERTGGSVSTLTIQRTQQEDSAVYLCASSLAGGGYGYTFGSGTRLTVV.

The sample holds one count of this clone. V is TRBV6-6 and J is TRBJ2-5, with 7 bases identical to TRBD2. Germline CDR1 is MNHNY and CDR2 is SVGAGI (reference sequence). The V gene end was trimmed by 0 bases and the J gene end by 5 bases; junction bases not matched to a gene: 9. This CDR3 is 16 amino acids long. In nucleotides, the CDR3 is TGTGCCAGCAGTTACTCGAACGCGGGGGTAATGGAGACCCAGTACTTC. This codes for CASSYSNAGVMETQYF.

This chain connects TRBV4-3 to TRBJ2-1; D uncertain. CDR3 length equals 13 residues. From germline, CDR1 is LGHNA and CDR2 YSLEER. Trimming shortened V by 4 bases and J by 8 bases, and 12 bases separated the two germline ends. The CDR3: CASSPPRRDEQFF. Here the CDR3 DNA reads TGCGCCAGCAGCCCCCCTCGCCGGGATGAGCAGTTCTTC.

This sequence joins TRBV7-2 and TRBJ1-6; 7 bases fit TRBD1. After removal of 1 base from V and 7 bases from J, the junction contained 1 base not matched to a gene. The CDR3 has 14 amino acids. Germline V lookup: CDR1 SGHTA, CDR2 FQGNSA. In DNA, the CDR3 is TGTGCCAGCAGCTTAGACAGGGGAAATTCACCCCTCCACTTT. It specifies CASSLDRGNSPLHF.

The CDR3 DNA reads as TGTGCCAGCAGCTCCAGGACAGGGGAGGTGCAGTACTTC. Its translation: CASSSRTGEVQYF. The chain has TRBV7-2 and TRBJ2-7, with 9 bases aligning to TRBD1. CDR1 is SGHTA, CDR2 FQGNSA, per germline. J lost 9 bases, V lost 4 bases, and 7 bases had no gene match. The CDR3 runs 13 residues.

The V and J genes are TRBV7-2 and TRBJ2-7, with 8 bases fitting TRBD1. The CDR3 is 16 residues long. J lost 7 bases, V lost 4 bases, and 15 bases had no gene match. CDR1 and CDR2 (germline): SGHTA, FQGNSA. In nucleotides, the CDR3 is TGTGCCAGCAGCTCACCCCAGGGGGCGAGACTAAGTGAGCAGTACTTC. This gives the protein CASSSPQGARLSEQYF.